This TCR beta chain stems from a study of blood T cell repertoires in COVID-19. CDR1 and CDR2 (germline): SEHNR, FQNEAQ (reference sequence). The V gene lost 1 base and the J gene lost 2 bases, with 8 bases spanning the gap. This CDR3 has 14 amino acids. Libraries were prepared by immunoSEQ multiplex PCR; TCRdb keeps only in-frame clonotypes and omits some of them. The table records 250,000 or so clones, 84% of them present only once. V and J are TRBV7-9 and TRBJ1-1, with D possibly TRBD1 on 6 matching bases. This TCR was sampled from a woman aged 40 to 50 who had recovered from COVID-19. Specimen: peripheral blood. In nucleotides, the CDR3 is TGTGCCAGCAGCTTAGACAGGGCTAACACTGAAGCTTTCTTT. This encodes CASSLDRANTEAFF. Variable domain in full (rest from reference TRBV7-9 and TRBJ1-1): DTGVSQNPRHKITKRGQNVTFRCDPISEHNRLYWYRQTLGQGPEFLTYFQNEAQLEKSRLLSDRFSAERPKGSFSTLEIQRTEQGDSAMYLCASSLDRANTEAFFGQGTRLTVV.